These T cell receptor beta chains were read from a single sample in a study of OX40 agonist ivuxolimab in advanced cancers. This table comes from immunoSEQ multiplex PCR, and its TCRdb copy is limited to in-frame clones, with some not included. Among approximately 94,000 clones listed, roughly 89% were seen once. Sequenced here: CD4+ or CD8+ T cells sorted from blood, sampled in a trial of the OX40 agonist ivuxolimab. The receptors were sampled from an adult with an advanced solid tumor such as melanoma, head and neck, liver or kidney cancer. The CDR3 runs from the conserved cysteine through the conserved F or W. A D gene is named only where the DNA matches it firmly. The size field is filled for only some rows; it gives once, few, many or a size class.

j_call | clone_size | cdr3_length | v_call | d_call | cdr3_aa | cdr3_nt
TRBJ2-1 | NA | 15 | TRBV21-1 | NA | CASSKVRVSYNEQFF | TGTGCCAGCAGCAAAGTTAGGGTGTCCTACAATGAGCAGTTCTTC
TRBJ2-7 | NA | 15 | TRBV19 | TRBD2 | CASSILSSGQYEQYF | TGTGCCAGTAGTATACTCTCTAGCGGGCAATACGAGCAGTACTTC
TRBJ2-4 | NA | 14 | TRBV28 | NA | CASSPPTVVNIQYF | TGTGCCAGCAGTCCCCCCACGGTCGTAAACATTCAGTACTTC
TRBJ2-3 | NA | 12 | TRBV30 | NA | CAWSPEADTQYF | TGTGCCTGGAGCCCAGAGGCAGATACGCAGTATTTT
TRBJ2-1 | few | 16 | TRBV28 | TRBD2 | CASSSGTSGSLNEQFF | TGTGCCAGCAGCTCAGGGACTAGCGGGAGCTTGAATGAGCAGTTCTTC
TRBJ2-7 | NA | 14 | TRBV6-5 | TRBD2 | CASTAASREGEQYF | TGTGCCAGCACCGCCGCGTCTCGGGAGGGCGAGCAGTACTTC
TRBJ1-2 | NA | 15 | TRBV9 | NA | CASSVGAAPDYGYTF | TGTGCCAGCAGCGTAGGGGCAGCCCCTGACTATGGCTACACCTTC
TRBJ2-1 | NA | 16 | TRBV9 | TRBD2 | CASSVAFLAGYNGQFF | TGTGCCAGCAGCGTAGCCTTCCTAGCGGGTTACAATGGGCAGTTCTTC
TRBJ2-7 | NA | 14 | TRBV5-8 | NA | CASSGDNLSYEQYF | TGTGCCAGCAGCGGGGACAATCTCTCCTACGAGCAGTACTTC
TRBJ1-1 | few | 13 | TRBV10-3 | NA | CAIRVLQGTEAFF | TGTGCCATCAGGGTACTACAGGGTACTGAAGCTTTCTTT
TRBJ2-3 | NA | 12 | TRBV30 | NA | CAWPRPTDTQYF | TGTGCCTGGCCGAGACCCACAGATACGCAGTATTTT
TRBJ2-1 | NA | 16 | TRBV18 | TRBD2 | CASSRRGTSGSNEQFF | TGTGCCAGCTCTCGTCGCGGGACTAGCGGGAGCAATGAGCAGTTCTTC
TRBJ2-1 | NA | 15 | TRBV7-2 | TRBD2 | CASSFRGLASNEQFF | TGTGCCAGCAGCTTCCGGGGACTAGCGTCCAATGAGCAGTTCTTC
TRBJ1-2 | NA | 14 | TRBV9 | NA | CASSVVGGAYGYTF | TGTGCCAGCAGCGTGGTCGGGGGGGCCTATGGCTACACCTTC
TRBJ2-5 | NA | 15 | TRBV28 | TRBD1 | CASSTGTGRQETQYF | TGTGCCAGCAGTACCGGGACAGGGAGGCAAGAGACCCAGTACTTC
TRBJ2-3 | NA | 14 | TRBV9 | TRBD2 | CASTLAASTDTQYF | TGTGCCAGCACCCTAGCGGCTAGCACAGATACGCAGTATTTT
TRBJ1-4 | NA | 13 | TRBV11-3 | NA | CASSLASRTKLFF | TGTGCCAGCAGCCTGGCCAGCCGGACAAAACTGTTTTTT
TRBJ2-3 | NA | 14 | TRBV5-1 | TRBD1 | CASSLRQGTDTQYF | TGCGCCAGCAGCTTACGACAGGGGACAGATACGCAGTATTTT
TRBJ2-7 | NA | 15 | TRBV4-3 | NA | CASSQDQAGYYEQYF | TGCGCCAGCAGCCAAGATCAGGCAGGGTACTACGAGCAGTACTTC
TRBJ2-3 | NA | 17 | TRBV5-4 | TRBD2 | CASSSERRERGTDTQYF | TGTGCCAGCAGCTCAGAACGGCGGGAGAGGGGCACAGATACGCAGTATTTT
TRBJ1-1 | NA | 13 | TRBV6-1 | NA | CASSLGQNTEAFF | TGTGCCAGCAGCCTGGGACAGAACACTGAAGCTTTCTTT
TRBJ2-7 | NA | 15 | TRBV11-3 | NA | CASSQRRDTSYEQYF | TGTGCCAGCAGCCAACGCCGGGACACCTCCTACGAGCAGTACTTC
TRBJ1-5 | NA | 13 | TRBV28 | NA | CALAGDSNQPQHF | TGTGCCCTCGCGGGCGATAGCAATCAGCCCCAGCATTTT
TRBJ1-1 | NA | 14 | TRBV5-1 | NA | CASSLERMNTEAFF | TGCGCCAGCAGCTTGGAACGAATGAACACTGAAGCTTTCTTT
TRBJ2-1 | NA | 16 | TRBV5-1 | TRBD1 | CASSPWDRGPNNEQFF | TGCGCCAGCAGCCCGTGGGACAGGGGGCCTAACAATGAGCAGTTCTTC
TRBJ1-2 | NA | 13 | TRBV19 | NA | CASSSGVLYGYTF | TGTGCCAGTAGTTCGGGAGTTCTCTATGGCTACACCTTC
TRBJ2-7 | NA | 18 | TRBV7-9 | TRBD1 | CATSRGGTGALSSYEQYF | TGTGCCACCAGCAGGGGGGGGACAGGGGCCTTGAGCTCCTACGAGCAGTACTTC
TRBJ2-7 | NA | 12 | TRBV27 | TRBD1 | CASGRTGSEQYF | TGTGCCAGCGGAAGGACAGGGAGCGAGCAGTACTTC
TRBJ2-7 | NA | 15 | TRBV13 | TRBD2 | CASSYSGSNLYEQYF | TGTGCCAGCAGCTATAGCGGGAGCAACCTATACGAGCAGTACTTC
TRBJ2-5 | once | 13 | TRBV11-3 | NA | CASSFQGGETQYF | TGTGCCAGCAGCTTTCAGGGGGGAGAGACCCAGTACTTC
TRBJ2-1 | NA | 16 | TRBV6-4 | TRBD2 | CASRRNSGRPYNEQFF | TGTGCCAGCAGGAGGAATAGCGGGAGGCCCTACAATGAGCAGTTCTTC
TRBJ2-3 | NA | 18 | TRBV2 | NA | CASSEFAGAGEGTDTQYF | TGTGCCAGCAGTGAATTCGCTGGGGCAGGGGAAGGCACAGATACGCAGTATTTT
TRBJ2-5 | NA | 13 | TRBV18 | NA | CASSPETQETQYF | TGTGCCAGCTCACCAGAAACACAAGAGACCCAGTACTTC
TRBJ1-1 | NA | 14 | TRBV2 | NA | CASSPRLGNTEAFF | TGTGCCAGCTCCCCCCGTTTAGGGAACACTGAAGCTTTCTTT